The 14 T cell receptor beta chains below were found in one sample sequenced in a study of vaccination and CD4 T cells after COVID-19. Cultured CD4+ T cell DNA was sequenced using the Oncomine TCR Beta short-read assay. TCRdb processed the PCR reads anew with MiXCR; each CDR3 protein has one entry. The data show some 8,400 distinct CDR3 sequences, 48% seen once. Treatment given: approximately 11-day PBMC culture with coronavirus spike peptide pools or control peptides (ViraFEST assay). These receptors have no identified antigens. Sequenced sample: CD4+ T cells from blood, cultured in vitro. These receptors were collected from a human donor who had recovered from COVID-19.

The rearrangement links TRBV2 to TRBJ2-3; D is unclear. The germline CDR1 and CDR2 sequences are SNHLY and FYNNEI. V dropped 8 bases and J dropped 4 bases, with 16 bases sitting between them. The CDR3 has 14 residues. CDR3 sequence reads: CASGSSLMSDTQYF. CDR3 DNA: TGTGCCAGCGGCTCGAGCCTAATGTCAGATACGCAGTATTTT.

The chain is built from TRBV6-1 and TRBJ1-2, with 10 bases identical to TRBD1. The CDR3 is made up of 16 amino acids. Germline V CDR1 and CDR2: MNHNS, SASEGT. V was pared by 6 bases and J by 4 bases, with 11 bases of the junction left unmatched. CDR3 DNA sequence: TGTGCCAGCAGCTTGACAGGGGGCGTTTTAGGCTATGGCTACACCTTC. This gives the protein CASSLTGGVLGYGYTF.

This clonotype showed up just a few times. This chain joins TRBV24-1 and TRBJ2-1, with D hard to call. Per the germline V gene, CDR1 is KGHDR and CDR2 is SFDVKD. Deletions cut 3 bases from V and 7 bases from J, with 9 bases between. This CDR3 comprises 13 residues. The CDR3 sequence: CATSDGAQNEQFF. Here the CDR3 DNA reads TGTGCCACCAGTGATGGAGCGCAGAATGAGCAGTTCTTC.

This chain joins TRBV12-3 or TRBV12-4 and TRBJ1-1, with unresolved D. There are 13 residues in the CDR3. Trimming pared 1 base from V and 5 bases from J, leaving 8 bases between. The CDR3 DNA follows: TGTGCCAGCAGTTTAGTCATAACAACTGAAGCTTTCTTT. It codes for CASSLVITTEAFF.

This chain uses TRBV7-2 with TRBJ2-3; TRBD2 aligns across 13 bases. Germline CDR1 is SGHTA and CDR2 is FQGNSA. The CDR3 contains 17 residues. V gave up 5 bases and J gave up 5 bases; unmatched junction bases: 10. Here the CDR3 DNA reads TGTGCCAGCAGCCTATACCCGGGACTAGCGGGGATAGATACGCAGTATTTT. This gives the protein CASSLYPGLAGIDTQYF.

V and J are TRBV19 and TRBJ1-2; 9 bases line up with TRBD1. The CDR3 spans 15 residues. Looked up from germline, CDR1 is LNHDA and CDR2 is SQIVND (reference sequence). The ends lost 4 bases at V and 5 bases at J; junction bases unmatched: 8. DNA of the CDR3: TGTGCCAGTAGTACCGGACAGGGGCGCGGGTATGGCTACACCTTC. This translates into CASSTGQGRGYGYTF.

The chain is built from TRBV5-8 and TRBJ1-1, with TRBD1 matching over 8 bases. Germline V CDR1 and CDR2: SGHTS, YDEGEE. Unmatched junction bases numbered 8, after V lost 3 bases and J lost 1 base. This CDR3 is 16 amino acids long. CDR3 residues: CASSWLDRARNTEAFF. Written as DNA, the CDR3 is TGTGCCAGCAGCTGGTTGGACAGGGCGAGGAACACTGAAGCTTTCTTT.

This clonotype was seen a few times. This CDR3 is CASRGTGTSGYSYEQYF. The CDR3 DNA reads TGTGCCAGCAGGGGAACCGGGACTAGCGGGTACTCCTACGAGCAGTACTTC. The chain employs TRBV2 and TRBJ2-7; 12 bases agree with TRBD2. With V trimmed by 6 bases and J by 0 bases, 9 bases remained unmatched. CDR1 and CDR2 (germline): SNHLY, FYNNEI. The CDR3 sequence is 17 residues long.

This clonotype has just one count. The chain links TRBV2 to TRBJ2-5; possible D gene TRBD2, 6 bases. CDR3 length equals 12 residues. V gave up 6 bases and J gave up 5 bases, with 10 bases separating them. Germline V gene sequence: CDR1 SNHLY, CDR2 FYNNEI. CDR3 DNA sequence: TGTGCCAGCAGAGGGACTGCCGAGACCCAGTACTTC. This encodes CASRGTAETQYF.

About this clonotype: Given the absence of the conserved phenylalanine or tryptophan at the CDR3 end, a read error is likely. The V gene is TRBV7-2, the J gene TRBJ1-5, with D possibly TRBD1 on 6 matching bases. This CDR3 comprises 15 residues. The germline V and J ends were trimmed by 4 bases and 7 bases, with 17 bases remaining between them. Germline V CDR1 and CDR2: SGHTA, FQGNSA. This CDR3 reads CASSSRSAGAQPQHL. The DNA for the CDR3 is TGTGCCAGCAGCTCCAGATCGGCAGGGGCCCAGCCCCAGCATCTT.

This clonotype was counted a few times. J is TRBJ1-5 and V is TRBV6-1, with D tentatively TRBD1 (5 bases). Germline loops: CDR1 MNHNS, CDR2 SASEGT. The V and J ends lost 7 bases and 0 bases respectively, with 13 bases between them. This CDR3 is 15 amino acids long. The CDR3 DNA reads TGTGCCAGCACCCCCCAGGGATATAGCAATCAGCCCCAGCATTTT. Translated: CASTPQGYSNQPQHF.

This clonotype counts as medium-sized. CDR3 region: CASRADSTYEQYF. The DNA for the CDR3 is TGTGCCAGCAGAGCCGACAGCACCTACGAGCAGTACTTC. The chain has TRBV2 and TRBJ2-7; maybe TRBD1 (5 bases). Germline-derived CDR1 and CDR2 are SNHLY and FYNNEI. Trimming cost V 6 bases and J 2 bases, with 11 bases left between them. The CDR3 length is 13 residues.

By its share, this clonotype is medium-sized. The rearrangement links TRBV12-3 or TRBV12-4 to TRBJ1-1, with 8 bases lining up with TRBD1. Trimming took 7 bases from V and 1 from J; bases not matched to a gene: 8. There are 15 residues in the CDR3. CDR3 sequence (DNA): TGTGCCAGCAAGATAGCAGGGGGCCGGAACACTGAAGCTTTCTTT. This gives the protein CASKIAGGRNTEAFF.

The chain joins TRBV12-3 or TRBV12-4 to TRBJ1-5; a weak D match, TRBD1 (5 bases). V dropped 7 bases and J dropped 6 bases, with 16 bases sitting between them. The CDR3 loop spans 14 amino acids. The CDR3 DNA follows: TGTGCCAGCAACACCCGGGACGCCGTTCAGCCCCAGCATTTT. Protein product: CASNTRDAVQPQHF.